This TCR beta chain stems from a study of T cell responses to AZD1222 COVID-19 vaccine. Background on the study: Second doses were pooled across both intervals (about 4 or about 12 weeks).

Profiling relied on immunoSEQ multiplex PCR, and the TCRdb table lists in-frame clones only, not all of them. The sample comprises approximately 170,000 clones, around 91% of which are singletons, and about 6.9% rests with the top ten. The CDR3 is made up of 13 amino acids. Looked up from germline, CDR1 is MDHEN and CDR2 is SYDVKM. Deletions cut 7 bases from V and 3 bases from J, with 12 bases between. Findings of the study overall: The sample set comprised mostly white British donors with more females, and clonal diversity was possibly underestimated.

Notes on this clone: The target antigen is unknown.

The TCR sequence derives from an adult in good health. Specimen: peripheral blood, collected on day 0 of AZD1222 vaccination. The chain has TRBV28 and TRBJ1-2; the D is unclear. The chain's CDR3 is CASIGNRDYGYTF. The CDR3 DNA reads TGTGCCAGCATAGGGAACCGAGACTATGGCTACACCTTC.